This T cell receptor beta chain was obtained from a study of blood T cells in healthy people across ages. Study-wide results and caveats: Per million T cells, TCR beta diversity dropped about linearly as age rose.

With respect to this clonotype: Its antigen is as yet unknown. A junction end diverges from the germline sequence, so it may reflect a read error.

Total RNA, at least 6 micrograms per sample, was extracted from PBMCs. Then a second PCR, running about 6 to 12 cycles, was carried out with a sample-barcoded 5' primer and a J-beta primer mix. Every molecule of cDNA carried a tag from a template-switch adaptor with 12 random nucleotides. TCRdb re-analysed the 5' RACE reads in MiXCR, keeping a single row per CDR3 protein. The sample has over 700,000 distinct CDR3 sequences, about 53% seen once. What was sequenced was blood. This receptor was obtained from an elderly man in good health.

CDR3 coding DNA: TGTGCCAGCAGTCAAGGGGCCTTCCCAGCCAAAAACATCCAGTACTTC. It encodes CASSQGAFPAKNIQYF. V and J are TRBV6-1 and TRBJ2-4, with D perhaps TRBD1 (5 bases). The germline V gene encodes CDR1 MNHNS and CDR2 SASEGT. The CDR3 spans 16 residues.